The text below deals with one T cell receptor (beta chain). Its target is not known. V was trimmed by 8 bases and J by 0 bases, leaving 11 bases between them. This CDR3 comprises 14 residues. Per germline, CDR1 SNHLY and CDR2 FYNNEI. These data belong to a study of blood T cells in healthy people across ages. General study findings and limits: Naive T cell percentage by flow cytometry tracked strongly with beta diversity.

With a J-beta primer mix and a sample-barcoded 5' primer, a second PCR ran roughly 6 to 11 cycles. The authors tagged each cDNA molecule using a template-switch adaptor with 12 random nucleotides. TCRdb analysed the 5' RACE reads with MiXCR anew, one entry per CDR3 protein. The sample lists hundreds of thousands of distinct CDR3 sequences; about 48% were seen once. The source of this sequence is a man older than 75 in good health. Sequencing input: blood. This chain joins TRBV2 and TRBJ1-5, with unresolved D. CDR3 bases: TGTGCCAGCCTTAAGGAAGATAGCAATCAGCCCCAGCATTTT. It yields the protein CASLKEDSNQPQHF.